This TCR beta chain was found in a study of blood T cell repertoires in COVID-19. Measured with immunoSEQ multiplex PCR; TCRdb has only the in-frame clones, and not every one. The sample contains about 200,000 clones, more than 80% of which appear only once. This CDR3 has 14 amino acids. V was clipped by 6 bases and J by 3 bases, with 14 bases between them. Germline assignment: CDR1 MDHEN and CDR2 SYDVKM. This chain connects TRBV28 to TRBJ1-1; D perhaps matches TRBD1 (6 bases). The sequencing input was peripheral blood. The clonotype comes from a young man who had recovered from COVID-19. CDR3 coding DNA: TGTGCCAGCAGGAGGGAACAGGGCTACACTGAAGCTTTCTTT. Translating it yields CASRREQGYTEAFF.